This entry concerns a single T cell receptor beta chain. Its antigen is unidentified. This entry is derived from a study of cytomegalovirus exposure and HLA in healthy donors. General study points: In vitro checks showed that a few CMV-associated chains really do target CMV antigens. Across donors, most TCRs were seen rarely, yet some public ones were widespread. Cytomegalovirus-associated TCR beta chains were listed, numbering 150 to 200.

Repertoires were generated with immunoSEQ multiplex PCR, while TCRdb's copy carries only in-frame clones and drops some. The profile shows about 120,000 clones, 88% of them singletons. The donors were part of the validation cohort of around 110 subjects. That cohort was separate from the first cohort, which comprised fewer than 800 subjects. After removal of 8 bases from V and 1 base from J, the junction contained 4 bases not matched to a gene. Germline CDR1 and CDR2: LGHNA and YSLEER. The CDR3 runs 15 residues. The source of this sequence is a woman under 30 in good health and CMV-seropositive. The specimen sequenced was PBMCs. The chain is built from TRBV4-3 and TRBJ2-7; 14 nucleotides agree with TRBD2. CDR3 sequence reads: CASRTSGRLSYEQYF. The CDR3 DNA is TGCGCCAGCCGGACTAGCGGGAGGTTATCCTACGAGCAGTACTTC.